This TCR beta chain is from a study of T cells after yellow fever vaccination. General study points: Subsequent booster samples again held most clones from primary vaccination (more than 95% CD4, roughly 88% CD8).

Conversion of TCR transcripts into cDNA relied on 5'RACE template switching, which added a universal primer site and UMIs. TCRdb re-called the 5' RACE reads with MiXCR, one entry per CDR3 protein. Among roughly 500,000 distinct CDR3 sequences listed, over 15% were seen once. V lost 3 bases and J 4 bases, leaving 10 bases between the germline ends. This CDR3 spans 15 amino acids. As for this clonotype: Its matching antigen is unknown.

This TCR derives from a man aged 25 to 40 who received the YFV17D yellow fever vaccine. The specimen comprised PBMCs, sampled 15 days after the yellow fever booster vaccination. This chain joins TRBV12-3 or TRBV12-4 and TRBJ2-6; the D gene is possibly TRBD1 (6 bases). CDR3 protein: CASSFWGRGANVLTF. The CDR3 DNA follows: TGTGCCAGCAGTTTTTGGGGGCGCGGGGCCAACGTCCTGACTTTC.